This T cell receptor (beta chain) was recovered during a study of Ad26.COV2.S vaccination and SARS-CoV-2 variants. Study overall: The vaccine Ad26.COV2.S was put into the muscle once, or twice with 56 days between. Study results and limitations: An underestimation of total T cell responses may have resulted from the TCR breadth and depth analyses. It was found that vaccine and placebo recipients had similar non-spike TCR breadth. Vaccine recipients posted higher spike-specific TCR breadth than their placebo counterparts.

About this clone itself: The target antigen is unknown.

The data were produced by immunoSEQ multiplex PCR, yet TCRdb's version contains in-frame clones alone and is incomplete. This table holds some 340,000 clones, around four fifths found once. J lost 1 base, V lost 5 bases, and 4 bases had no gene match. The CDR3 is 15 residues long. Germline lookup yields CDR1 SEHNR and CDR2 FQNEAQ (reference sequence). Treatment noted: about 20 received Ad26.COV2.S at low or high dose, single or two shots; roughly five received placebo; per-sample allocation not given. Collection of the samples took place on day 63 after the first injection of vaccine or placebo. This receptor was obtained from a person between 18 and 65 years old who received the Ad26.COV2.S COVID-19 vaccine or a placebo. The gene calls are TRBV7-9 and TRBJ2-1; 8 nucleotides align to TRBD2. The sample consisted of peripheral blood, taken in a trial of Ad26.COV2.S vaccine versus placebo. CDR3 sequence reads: CASSHSGESYNEQFF. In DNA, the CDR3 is TGTGCCAGCAGCCATAGCGGGGAGTCCTACAATGAGCAGTTCTTC. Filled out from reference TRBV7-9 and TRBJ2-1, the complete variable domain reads DTGVSQNPRHKITKRGQNVTFRCDPISEHNRLYWYRQTLGQGPEFLTYFQNEAQLEKSRLLSDRFSAERPKGSFSTLEIQRTEQGDSAMYLCASSHSGESYNEQFFGPGTRLTVL.